This TCR beta chain was retrieved from a study of T-cell memory formation after mild COVID-19. Across the whole study: In these data, TCR clusters were largely donor specific. Study conclusions and caveats: Contracting CD4+ clones lay largely in CM and EM, with CD8+ ones residing in EMRA. A subset of responding clones appeared in pre-infection memory, suggesting cross-reactive memory joined. There was a balanced CD4/CD8 profile in clones contracting day 15 to 85, and later expanders leaned CD4+.

This clonotype was observed a handful of times. What it recognizes is unknown. Germline V CDR1 and CDR2: SGHVS, FQNEAQ. V gave up 6 bases and J gave up 8 bases, with 19 bases separating them. The length of the CDR3 is 15 residues. TCRdb fed the 5' RACE reads into MiXCR, producing one record per CDR3 protein. The data hold about 470,000 distinct CDR3 sequences, with 15% to 20% observed a single time. The sequence was collected from an adult woman who had mild COVID-19 (a few samples of this study predate the infection). Cell type and time point are not known. The sample was PBMCs or a T cell subset sorted from them (not recorded which). The V call is TRBV7-8, the J call TRBJ1-4, with a possible D match to TRBD1 (6 bases). In nucleotides, the CDR3 is TGTGCCAGCAGGGGAACAGGGACCCTTTCCGAAAAACTGTTTTTT. This sequence encodes CASRGTGTLSEKLFF.